This is a list of T cell receptor beta chains from one sample in a study of beta chain features in type 1 diabetes. Libraries were prepared by immunoSEQ multiplex PCR; TCRdb keeps only in-frame clonotypes and omits some of them. The sample contains 110,000 to 150,000 clones, about 10% of which appear only once. Sequenced material: central memory CD4+ T cells from blood. The origin of the receptors is a man younger than 35 in good health. The CDR3 runs from the conserved cysteine through the conserved F or W. The D gene is left open where the match is weak. Rows give clone size only sometimes, using once, few, many, or a class for an expanded clone.

abundance,j_gene,d_gene,v_gene,CDR3nt,CDR3aa
.,TRBJ2-3,.,TRBV5-1,TGCGCCAGCTCCGGAGGAGAGTTCACAGATACGCAGTATTTT,CASSGGEFTDTQYF
.,TRBJ2-2,TRBD1,TRBV7-2,TGTGCCAGCAGCTCGGGACAGGGAGCCGGGGAGCTGTTTTTT,CASSSGQGAGELFF
.,TRBJ2-7,TRBD1,TRBV6-1,TGTGCCAGCAGTGAAGCGTGGCAGGGGGCCTACGAGCAGTACTTC,CASSEAWQGAYEQYF
many,TRBJ2-2,.,TRBV27,TGTGCCAGTTCTTTTCAGGGGATGACCGGGGAGCTGTTTTTT,CASSFQGMTGELFF
many,TRBJ2-1,.,TRBV7-2,TGTGCCAGCAGCCCGACTACGGATCGGCAGTTCTTC,CASSPTTDRQFF
few,TRBJ2-7,TRBD1,TRBV6-5,TGTGCCAGCAATTCCGGGACAGGGTCTATCGAGCAGTACTTC,CASNSGTGSIEQYF
few,TRBJ2-1,TRBD2,TRBV5-5,TGTGCCAGCAGCCGGGGGACTAGCGGGGGTTATGAGCAGTTCTTC,CASSRGTSGGYEQFF
few,TRBJ2-7,TRBD2,TRBV28,TGTGCCAGCAGTTTATTAGGGGGGACTAGCGGGGCCCGCGAGCAGTACTTC,CASSLLGGTSGAREQYF
.,TRBJ1-2,.,TRBV27,TGTGCCAGCAGTTTATCGGGGGCGCGCGGCTACACCTTC,CASSLSGARGYTF
.,TRBJ1-2,TRBD1,TRBV30,TGTGCCTGGAGTGCACGGACAGGGGGCCTGCTCGACTATGGCTACACCTTC,CAWSARTGGLLDYGYTF